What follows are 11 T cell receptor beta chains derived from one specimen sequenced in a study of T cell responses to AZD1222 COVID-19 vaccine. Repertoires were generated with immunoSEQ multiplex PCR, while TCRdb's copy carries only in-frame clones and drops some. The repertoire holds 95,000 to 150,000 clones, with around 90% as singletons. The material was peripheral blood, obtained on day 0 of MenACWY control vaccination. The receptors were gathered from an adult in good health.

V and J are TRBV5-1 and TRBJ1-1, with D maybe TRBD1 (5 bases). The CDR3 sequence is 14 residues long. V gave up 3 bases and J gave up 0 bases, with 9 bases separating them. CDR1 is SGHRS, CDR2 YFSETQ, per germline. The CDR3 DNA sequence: TGCGCCAGCAGCTCACAGGTCCTGAACACTGAAGCTTTCTTT. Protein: CASSSQVLNTEAFF. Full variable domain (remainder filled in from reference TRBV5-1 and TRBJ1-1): KAGVTQTPRYLIKTRGQQVTLSCSPISGHRSVSWYQQTPGQGLQFLFEYFSETQRNKGNFPGRFSGRQFSNSRSEMNVSTLELGDSALYLCASSSQVLNTEAFFGQGTRLTVV.

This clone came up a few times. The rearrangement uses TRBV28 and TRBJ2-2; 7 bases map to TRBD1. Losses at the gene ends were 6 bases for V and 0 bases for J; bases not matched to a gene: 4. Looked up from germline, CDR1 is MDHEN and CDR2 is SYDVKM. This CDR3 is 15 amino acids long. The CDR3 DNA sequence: TGTGCCAGCAGGCTCAGGGGGTCGAACACCGGGGAGCTGTTTTTT. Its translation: CASRLRGSNTGELFF.

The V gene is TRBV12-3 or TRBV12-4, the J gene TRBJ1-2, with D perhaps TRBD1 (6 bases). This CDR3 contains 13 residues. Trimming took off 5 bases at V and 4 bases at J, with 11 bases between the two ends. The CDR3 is CASSQQGPYGYTF. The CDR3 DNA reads TGTGCCAGCAGTCAACAGGGTCCCTATGGCTACACCTTC.

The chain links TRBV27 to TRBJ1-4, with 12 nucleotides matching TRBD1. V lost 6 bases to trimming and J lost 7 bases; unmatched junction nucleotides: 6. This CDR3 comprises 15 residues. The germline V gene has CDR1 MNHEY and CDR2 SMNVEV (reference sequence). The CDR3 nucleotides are TGTGCCAGCAGAGATGGGACAGGGGGCGTTGAAAAACTGTTTTTT. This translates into CASRDGTGGVEKLFF. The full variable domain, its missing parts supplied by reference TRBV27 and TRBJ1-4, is EAQVTQNPRYLITVTGKKLTVTCSQNMNHEYMSWYRQDPGLGLRQIYYSMNVEVTDKGDVPEGYKVSRKEKRNFPLILESPSPNQTSLYFCASRDGTGGVEKLFFGSGTQLSVL.

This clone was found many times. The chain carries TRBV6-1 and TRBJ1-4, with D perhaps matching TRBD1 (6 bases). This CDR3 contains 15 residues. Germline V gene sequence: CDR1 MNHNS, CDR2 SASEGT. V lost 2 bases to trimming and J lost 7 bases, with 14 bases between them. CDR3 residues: CASSELAGGSEKLFF. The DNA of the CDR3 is TGTGCCAGCAGTGAACTGGCCGGGGGCTCTGAAAAACTGTTTTTT.

CDR3 nucleotides: TGTGCCAGCTCACCAGGATCAACAGACAGGGGGTATGGCTACACCTTC. Protein: CASSPGSTDRGYGYTF. The chain has TRBV18 and TRBJ1-2; the match to TRBD1 covers 9 bases. The CDR3 spans 16 residues. V shed 2 bases and J 5 bases; nucleotides not matched to a gene: 9. CDR1 is KGHSH, CDR2 LQKENI, per germline. The variable domain in full, completed from reference TRBV18 and TRBJ1-2, reads NAGVMQNPRHLVRRRGQEARLRCSPMKGHSHVYWYRQLPEEGLKFMVYLQKENIIDESGMPKERFSAEFPKEGPSILRIQQVVRGDSAAYFCASSPGSTDRGYGYTFGSGTRLTVV.

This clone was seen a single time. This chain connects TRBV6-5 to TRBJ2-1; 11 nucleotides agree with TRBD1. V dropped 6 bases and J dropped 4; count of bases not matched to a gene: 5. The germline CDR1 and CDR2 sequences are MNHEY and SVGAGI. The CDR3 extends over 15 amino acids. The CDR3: CASSPGQGAYNEQFF. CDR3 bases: TGTGCCAGCAGCCCCGGACAGGGGGCGTACAATGAGCAGTTCTTC.

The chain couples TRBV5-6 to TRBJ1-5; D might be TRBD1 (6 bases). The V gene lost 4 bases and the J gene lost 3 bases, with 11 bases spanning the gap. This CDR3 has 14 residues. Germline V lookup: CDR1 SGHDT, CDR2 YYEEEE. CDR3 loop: CASSLGQFNQPQHF. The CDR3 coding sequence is TGTGCCAGCAGCCTCGGACAGTTCAATCAGCCCCAGCATTTT.

The CDR3 is CASSQGRYEKLFF. CDR3 in DNA: TGCGCCAGCAGCCAAGGCCGGTATGAAAAACTGTTTTTT. The rearrangement links TRBV4-1 to TRBJ1-4; D is undetermined. V lost 1 base, J lost 6 bases, and 6 bases lay in between. The CDR3 is made up of 13 amino acids. Germline assignment: CDR1 MGHRA and CDR2 YSYEKL.

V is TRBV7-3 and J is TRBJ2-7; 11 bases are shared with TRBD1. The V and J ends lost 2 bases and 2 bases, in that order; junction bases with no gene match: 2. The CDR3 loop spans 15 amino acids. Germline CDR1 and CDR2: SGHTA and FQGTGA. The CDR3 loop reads CASSLGTGGTYEQYF. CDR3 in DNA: TGTGCCAGCAGCTTAGGGACAGGGGGTACCTACGAGCAGTACTTC.

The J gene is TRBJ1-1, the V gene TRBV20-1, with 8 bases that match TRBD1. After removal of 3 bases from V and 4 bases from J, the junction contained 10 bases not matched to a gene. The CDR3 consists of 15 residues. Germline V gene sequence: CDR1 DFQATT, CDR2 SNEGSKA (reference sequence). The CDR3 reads CSASSPAGGGTEAFF. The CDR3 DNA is TGCAGTGCTAGTTCGCCGGCAGGGGGCGGCACTGAAGCTTTCTTT.